This T cell receptor beta chain is drawn from a study of blood T cell repertoires in COVID-19. Across the study: Samples of COVID-19 (acute and convalescent) were obtained from the United States, Italy and Spain.

CDR3 size: 15 residues. V was clipped by 1 base and J by 1 base, with 10 bases between them. Germline V gene sequence: CDR1 SGHTA, CDR2 FQGTGA. TCRdb's copy holds only in-frame clones and misses some; the assay was immunoSEQ multiplex PCR. The sample records approximately 110,000 clones, roughly 92% being singletons. The V call is TRBV7-3, the J call TRBJ1-1; D perhaps matches TRBD1 (6 bases). The sample consisted of peripheral blood. The clonotype was recovered from a man in his fifties or sixties with COVID-19, enrolled during active disease. This CDR3 reads CASSLKGERNTEAFF. The CDR3, as DNA: TGTGCCAGCAGCTTAAAGGGGGAACGGAACACTGAAGCTTTCTTT.